These 18 T cell receptor beta chains were sequenced from one sample in a study of T cell responses to AZD1222 COVID-19 vaccine. Method: immunoSEQ multiplex PCR; TCRdb's copy keeps in-frame clones and lacks some. The sample has around 140,000 clones; 90% are singletons. The sample in question was peripheral blood, obtained on day 0 of AZD1222 vaccination. Source of these receptors: an adult in good health.

This chain connects TRBV5-1 to TRBJ1-1; D is possibly TRBD1 (5 bases). The CDR3 has 15 residues. Between the trimmed V and J ends, which lost 5 bases and 0 bases, there was a span of 14 bases. Germline assignment: CDR1 SGHRS and CDR2 YFSETQ. The CDR3 reads CASRSPGLLNTEAFF. CDR3 nucleotides: TGCGCCAGCAGGTCACCGGGACTCCTGAACACTGAAGCTTTCTTT. Combining the CDR3 with reference TRBV5-1 and TRBJ1-1 gives the whole variable domain KAGVTQTPRYLIKTRGQQVTLSCSPISGHRSVSWYQQTPGQGLQFLFEYFSETQRNKGNFPGRFSGRQFSNSRSEMNVSTLELGDSALYLCASRSPGLLNTEAFFGQGTRLTVV.

This chain joins TRBV19 and TRBJ1-3, with D possibly TRBD1 on 6 matching bases. CDR1 and CDR2 from the germline V gene are LNHDA and SQIVND (reference sequence). The CDR3 loop spans 14 amino acids. CDR3 bases: TGTGCGGTCGGGGCGGGGGCTGCTGGAAACACCATATATTTT. It encodes CAVGAGAAGNTIYF. Drawing the rest from reference TRBV19 and TRBJ1-3, the complete variable domain is DGGITQSPKYLFRKEGQNVTLSCEQNLNHDAMYWYRQDPGQGLRLIYYSQIVNDFQKGDIAEGYSVSREKKESFPLTVTSAQKNPTAFYLCAVGAGAAGNTIYFGEGSWLTVV.

The V gene is TRBV5-1, the J gene TRBJ1-1; D is unclear. CDR1 and CDR2 from the germline V gene are SGHRS and YFSETQ. V lost 1 base, J lost 3 bases, and 4 bases lay in between. CDR3 length: 12 amino acids. CDR3: CASSLRDTEAFF. In DNA form, the CDR3 reads TGCGCCAGCAGCTTGAGGGACACTGAAGCTTTCTTT. Looking up the rest from reference TRBV5-1 and TRBJ1-1 gives the full variable domain: KAGVTQTPRYLIKTRGQQVTLSCSPISGHRSVSWYQQTPGQGLQFLFEYFSETQRNKGNFPGRFSGRQFSNSRSEMNVSTLELGDSALYLCASSLRDTEAFFGQGTRLTVV.

The chain joins TRBV7-9 to TRBJ1-1; maybe TRBD1 (6 bases). The CDR3 totals 14 residues. Germline CDR1 and CDR2: SEHNR and FQNEAQ (reference sequence). V was shortened by 2 bases and J by 1 base, with 8 bases between the two germline ends. CDR3 DNA: TGTGCCAGCAGCTTAATGGGACAGAACACTGAAGCTTTCTTT. This codes for CASSLMGQNTEAFF.

The table lists this clone with a count of one. For the CDR3, the DNA is TGTGCCAGCAGCTCCGGGACTAGCGGGAGAACGCGAACCGGGGAGCTGTTTTTT. Protein sequence: CASSSGTSGRTRTGELFF. The chain uses TRBV11-3 and TRBJ2-2, with 14 bases fitting TRBD2. This CDR3 has 18 amino acids. The germline CDR1 and CDR2 sequences are SGHNT and YENEEA. The V segment lost 4 bases and the J segment 5 bases; nucleotides outside the gene matches: 9.

This chain joins TRBV9 and TRBJ1-2; D is possibly TRBD1 (5 bases). Per germline, CDR1 SGDLS and CDR2 YYNGEE. The V end was cut by 1 base, the J end by 14 bases, with 18 bases between. This CDR3 has 13 residues. The CDR3 DNA follows: TGTGCCAGCAGCGTAAGGAACGGGGGTCTGGAGACCTTC. It specifies CASSVRNGGLETF.

The rearrangement links TRBV30 to TRBJ1-2; TRBD1 aligns across 8 bases. Unmatched junction bases numbered 14, after V lost 2 bases and J lost 3 bases. The CDR3 covers 17 residues. Germline V CDR1 and CDR2: GTSNPN, SVGIG (reference sequence). CDR3: CAWSFATGERGDYGYTF. The CDR3 DNA sequence: TGTGCCTGGAGTTTCGCGACAGGGGAAAGAGGGGACTATGGCTACACCTTC.

The J gene is TRBJ1-2, the V gene TRBV9; TRBD1 is a possible D gene (5 bases). This CDR3 region has 14 residues. Trimming removed 1 base from V and 3 bases from J, with 10 bases in between. CDR1 is SGDLS and CDR2 is YYNGEE in the germline V gene. The CDR3, as DNA: TGTGCCAGCAGCGTAAGCGTCAGGGACTATGGCTACACCTTC. Translating it yields CASSVSVRDYGYTF.

CDR3 in amino acids: CASSYLDFPSSYNEQFF. In nucleotides, the CDR3 is TGCGCCAGCAGCTATCTGGACTTTCCAAGCTCCTACAATGAGCAGTTCTTC. V usage is TRBV5-1 and J usage is TRBJ2-1; the D gene is possibly TRBD2 (5 bases). The CDR3 length is 17 residues. Germline assignment: CDR1 SGHRS and CDR2 YFSETQ. V lost 3 bases, J lost 0 bases, and 16 bases lay in between. Filled out from reference TRBV5-1 and TRBJ2-1, the complete variable domain reads KAGVTQTPRYLIKTRGQQVTLSCSPISGHRSVSWYQQTPGQGLQFLFEYFSETQRNKGNFPGRFSGRQFSNSRSEMNVSTLELGDSALYLCASSYLDFPSSYNEQFFGPGTRLTVL.

Written as DNA, the CDR3 is TGTGCCAGCAAGGATCGGAGCGACCCCAATGAGCAGTTCTTC. Its translation is CASKDRSDPNEQFF. This chain uses TRBV3-1 (or the pseudogene TRBV3-2) with TRBJ2-1; no definite D call. This CDR3 region has 14 residues. The germline gives CDR1 LGHDT, CDR2 YNNKEL (reference sequence). V was clipped by 7 bases and J by 6 bases, with 16 bases between them.

The V and J genes are TRBV19 and TRBJ2-5, with D tentatively TRBD2 (6 bases). CDR3 length equals 16 residues. Germline CDR1 is LNHDA and CDR2 is SQIVND (reference sequence). Trimming cost V 4 bases and J 3 bases, with 18 bases left between them. CDR3 in amino acids: CASSNAGDSWEETQYF. The CDR3 nucleotides read TGTGCCAGTAGTAACGCCGGGGACTCGTGGGAAGAGACCCAGTACTTC.

V is TRBV30 and J is TRBJ2-7; TRBD2 might be the D (5 bases). V was shortened by 3 bases and J by 0 bases, with 6 bases between the two germline ends. Per germline, CDR1 GTSNPN and CDR2 SVGIG (reference sequence). CDR3 length: 12 amino acids. The CDR3 DNA is TGTGCCTGGAGGGGGAGCTCCTACGAGCAGTACTTC. The encoded protein is CAWRGSSYEQYF.

The chain has TRBV4-2 and TRBJ2-3; tentatively, D is TRBD1 (5 bases). The CDR3 sequence is 15 residues long. Trimming pared 1 base from V and 1 base from J, leaving 9 bases between. Germline assignment: CDR1 LGHNA and CDR2 YNFKEQ. CDR3 sequence (DNA): TGTGCCAGCAGCCAAGCTGGGGCAGGCACAGATACGCAGTATTTT. Its protein is CASSQAGAGTDTQYF.

The chain has TRBV4-3 and TRBJ1-2; D unclear. The CDR3 is made up of 13 amino acids. Trimming stripped 2 bases from V and 7 bases from J, with 11 bases between. Germline loops: CDR1 LGHNA, CDR2 YSLEER. The CDR3 reads CASSQSLAGGYTF. As DNA, the CDR3 is TGCGCCAGCAGCCAATCCTTAGCGGGTGGCTACACCTTC.

The chain recombines TRBV5-1 with TRBJ2-6, with 7 nucleotides matching TRBD2. The CDR3 covers 17 residues. Germline CDR1 SGHRS, CDR2 YFSETQ. Trimming removed 2 bases from V and 0 bases from J; junction bases left unmatched: 5. The CDR3, as DNA: TGCGCCAGCAGCTTTAGCGGGTGGGACTCTGGGGCCAACGTCCTGACTTTC. Translation: CASSFSGWDSGANVLTF. Full variable domain (missing parts from reference TRBV5-1 and TRBJ2-6): KAGVTQTPRYLIKTRGQQVTLSCSPISGHRSVSWYQQTPGQGLQFLFEYFSETQRNKGNFPGRFSGRQFSNSRSEMNVSTLELGDSALYLCASSFSGWDSGANVLTFGAGSRLTVL.

The chain's CDR3 is CASSKSNEKLFF. The CDR3 region has the DNA TGCGCCAGCAGTAAGAGTAATGAAAAACTGTTTTTT. This chain uses TRBV10-2 with TRBJ1-4; the D is unclear. The CDR3 covers 12 residues. Trimming cost V 5 bases and J 4 bases, with 5 bases left between them. CDR1 and CDR2 (germline): WSHSY, SAAADI.

CDR3: CASSQESSGNGYTF. The CDR3 coding sequence is TGCGCCAGCAGCCAAGAGTCGTCCGGGAATGGCTACACCTTC. The V and J genes are TRBV4-3 and TRBJ1-2; no definite D call. The CDR3 covers 14 residues. CDR1 LGHNA and CDR2 YSLEER come from the germline V gene. The germline V and J ends were trimmed by 0 bases and 6 bases, with 11 bases remaining between them.

This clone was seen just once. The chain combines TRBV5-1 with TRBJ2-3, with D possibly matching TRBD2 (7 bases). Germline assignment: CDR1 SGHRS and CDR2 YFSETQ. The CDR3 has 18 amino acids. With 0 bases removed from V and 1 base from J, the gap between germline ends came to 18 bases. Here the CDR3 DNA reads TGCGCCAGCAGCTTGGCCTTGTCGGGCGGGGGCCGCACAGATACGCAGTATTTT. Translation: CASSLALSGGGRTDTQYF.